The 2 T cell receptor beta chains below come from one sample, sequenced in a study of cytomegalovirus exposure and HLA in healthy donors (dated by TCRdb to about 2017). Library method: the immunoSEQ multiplex PCR assay. For the multiplex PCR, a mixture combining 60 forward primers for TCR Vbeta segments and 13 reverse primers for TCR Jbeta segments was used. TCRdb obtained this table from immuneACCESS and retained in-frame rearrangements with V and J assigned. These tables miss some clones; where compared with another copy, unresolved V genes account for less than half of the shortfall, and the remainder is unexplained. The sample data list roughly 170,000 clones, and 80% of these were observed just once. The biggest ten clones account for 0.65% of the sample. Sequenced input: PBMCs. The receptors derive from a boy younger than 18 in good health and CMV-seronegative.

The chain carries TRBV7-2 and TRBJ1-2; 11 nucleotides agree with TRBD1. CDR1 SGHTA and CDR2 FQGNSA come from the germline V gene. The junction had 7 bases not matched to a gene; V was cut back by 5 bases and J by 5 bases. The CDR3 consists of 15 residues. The CDR3 loop reads CASSPRTGGEYGYTF. Written as DNA, the CDR3 is TGTGCCAGCAGCCCAAGGACAGGGGGCGAGTATGGCTACACCTTC.

The CDR3 nucleotides are TGTGCCAGCAGCCCCGGGACAGGGATCCAGGGGGACACTGAAGCTTTCTTT. It encodes CASSPGTGIQGDTEAFF. The V gene is TRBV13, the J gene TRBJ1-1, with 9 positions matching TRBD1. Germline V gene sequence: CDR1 PRHDT, CDR2 FYEKMQ (reference sequence). The CDR3 covers 17 residues. V shed 5 bases and J 3 bases; nucleotides not matched to a gene: 13.